The 11 T cell receptor beta chains in this list originate from one sample, sequenced in a study of shared clonotypes between healthy human individuals. The data were produced by immunoSEQ multiplex PCR, yet TCRdb's version contains in-frame clones alone and is incomplete. The sample carries 550,000 to 600,000 clones, about 98% recorded once. It was CD45RO-negative cells, positively selected for CCR7, that made up naive CD8 cells, with terminally differentiated effector memory CD45RA+ cells excluded. The specimen sequenced was naive CD8+ T cells sorted from blood. The receptors derive from a man aged 30 to 45 in good health.

This sequence joins TRBV7-8 and TRBJ2-3, with 11 bases identical to TRBD2. The CDR3 extends over 14 amino acids. V lost 5 bases and J lost 6; bases outside the gene matches: 4. The V gene's germline CDR1 is SGHVS and CDR2 FQNEAQ. The CDR3 here is CASSPTSGTDTQYF. The CDR3 DNA sequence: TGTGCCAGCAGCCCGACTAGCGGGACGGATACGCAGTATTTT.

The CDR3 spells CASSLVYRDLWVTDTQYF. The CDR3 DNA follows: TGTGCCAGCAGCTTAGTTTACAGGGATTTGTGGGTCACAGATACGCAGTATTTT. The V and J genes are TRBV11-2 and TRBJ2-3, with D tentatively TRBD1 (6 bases). Germline V gene data show CDR1 as SGHAT and CDR2 as FQNNGV. V dropped 1 base and J dropped 2 bases, with 19 bases sitting between them. The CDR3 spans 18 residues.

This chain connects TRBV7-9 to TRBJ2-2, with a weak D call TRBD1 (6 bases). CDR1 SEHNR and CDR2 FQNEAQ come from the germline V gene (reference sequence). The V end lost 7 bases, the J end lost 2 bases, and 20 bases lay between the germline ends. The CDR3 consists of 17 residues. The CDR3 protein is CASTLSFRTDNTGELFF. In DNA form, the CDR3 reads TGTGCCAGCACCTTGTCCTTTCGGACAGACAACACCGGGGAGCTGTTTTTT.

For the CDR3, the DNA is TGCGCCAGCAGCCCGGCCTCAGGGTCCGAGCAGTACTTC. Translating gives CASSPASGSEQYF. The chain recombines TRBV4-1 with TRBJ2-7; possible D gene TRBD1, 5 bases. This CDR3 contains 13 residues. CDR1 and CDR2 (germline): MGHRA, YSYEKL. V was shortened by 4 bases and J by 6 bases, with 13 bases between the two germline ends.

The chain recombines TRBV25-1 with TRBJ2-1; a weak D match, TRBD2 (5 bases). CDR1 is MGHDK and CDR2 is SYGVNS in the germline V gene. V shed 2 bases and J shed 0 bases, with 8 bases lying between them. The CDR3 totals 15 residues. The DNA for the CDR3 is TGTGCCAGCAGTGAAGGACTTATCTCCTACAATGAGCAGTTCTTC. Translated, it gives CASSEGLISYNEQFF.

The J gene is TRBJ2-7, the V gene TRBV7-8; D assignment may be TRBD1 or TRBD2 (5 bases each). V was trimmed by 5 bases and J by 1 base, leaving 18 bases between them. CDR1 and CDR2 from the germline V gene are SGHVS and FQNEAQ. The CDR3 runs to 16 residues. CDR3: CASSPNVGRESYEQYF. CDR3 nucleotides: TGTGCCAGCAGCCCCAATGTTGGCAGGGAGTCCTACGAGCAGTACTTC.

Only one count was recorded for this clone. The chain has TRBV7-9 and TRBJ1-2; weak D call: TRBD1 (6 bases). V was clipped by 3 bases and J by 6 bases, with 14 bases between them. The CDR3 has 14 amino acids. Germline CDR1 and CDR2: SEHNR and FQNEAQ (reference sequence). The CDR3 loop reads CASSFAGVSDGYTF. In DNA form, the CDR3 reads TGTGCCAGCAGCTTCGCAGGGGTTTCCGATGGCTACACCTTC.

This clone was detected only once. The rearrangement joins TRBV19 to TRBJ2-7; D gene ambiguous. With 1 base removed from V and 5 bases from J, the gap between germline ends came to 9 bases. This CDR3 is built from 13 residues. Germline V gene lookup returns CDR1 LNHDA and CDR2 SQIVND (reference sequence). The CDR3 DNA sequence: TGTGCCAGTAGTATAGTTCCGGCTCACGAGCAGTACTTC. This encodes CASSIVPAHEQYF. Full variable domain (outside the CDR3, taken from reference TRBV19 and TRBJ2-7): DGGITQSPKYLFRKEGQNVTLSCEQNLNHDAMYWYRQDPGQGLRLIYYSQIVNDFQKGDIAEGYSVSREKKESFPLTVTSAQKNPTAFYLCASSIVPAHEQYFGPGTRLTVT.

The V call is TRBV10-3, the J call TRBJ2-2; a possible D gene is TRBD1 (6 bases). Per germline, CDR1 ENHRY and CDR2 SYGVKD. V lost 1 base, J lost 10 bases, and 10 bases lay in between. The CDR3 totals 13 residues. The CDR3 sequence: CAISEYGTSELFF. The CDR3 DNA follows: TGTGCCATCAGTGAGTACGGGACATCGGAGCTGTTTTTT.

V gene TRBV7-6 combines with J gene TRBJ2-2; TRBD1 matches at 9 bases. The CDR3 contains 18 residues. The V gene end was trimmed by 4 bases and the J gene end by 2 bases; junction bases not matched to a gene: 11. Germline V gives CDR1 SGHVS, CDR2 FNYEAQ. CDR3 nucleotide sequence: TGTGCCAGCAGCTCTGTGGGGGGACAGGGCCAAAACACCGGGGAGCTGTTTTTT. It is translated as CASSSVGGQGQNTGELFF.

This rearrangement joins TRBV11-2 to TRBJ2-7; 7 nucleotides match TRBD1. V trimming: 4 bases; J trimming: 0 bases; junction bases outside the gene matches: 6. The CDR3 is made up of 15 amino acids. CDR1 is SGHAT, CDR2 FQNNGV, per germline. The DNA for the CDR3 is TGTGCCAGCAGCTCACCGGGACAGAGCTCCTACGAGCAGTACTTC. It specifies CASSSPGQSSYEQYF.